Each of the 27 T cell receptor beta chains below was sequenced from the same sample in a study of chemoradiotherapy in HPV16-positive cancers (dated by TCRdb to 2021 to 2024). Library preparation was by the immunoSEQ multiplex PCR assay. TCRdb obtained this table from immuneACCESS and retained in-frame rearrangements with V and J assigned. These tables miss some clones; where compared with another copy, unresolved V genes account for less than half of the shortfall, and the remainder is unexplained. This sample comprises about 7,900 clones, 85% to 90% of them detected only once. The ten largest account for 3.5% of the sample. The sample in question was blood, obtained from a patient who underwent chemoradiotherapy. These receptors were obtained from a human donor with HPV-associated anogenital cancer.

V gene TRBV7-2 combines with J gene TRBJ2-7, with 10 bases fitting TRBD2. Trimming removed 5 bases from V and 2 bases from J; junction bases left unmatched: 12. The CDR3 extends over 17 amino acids. Germline CDR1 is SGHTA and CDR2 is FQGNSA. The CDR3 loop is CASSAQPTSGYAYEQYF. CDR3 coding DNA: TGTGCCAGCAGCGCGCAACCGACTAGCGGGTATGCCTACGAGCAGTACTTC.

The rearrangement links TRBV2 to TRBJ2-2, with D tentatively TRBD1 (5 bases). The V end lost 1 base, the J end lost 1 base, and 10 bases lay between the germline ends. The CDR3 totals 16 residues. Germline V gene lookup returns CDR1 SNHLY and CDR2 FYNNEI. The CDR3 loop reads CASSEVTDMNTGELFF. As DNA, the CDR3 is TGTGCCAGCAGTGAAGTGACAGACATGAACACCGGGGAGCTGTTTTTT. Supplemented by reference TRBV2 and TRBJ2-2, the full variable domain reads EPEVTQTPSHQVTQMGQEVILRCVPISNHLYFYWYRQILGQKVEFLVSFYNNEISEKSEIFDDQFSVERPDGSNFTLKIRSTKLEDSAMYFCASSEVTDMNTGELFFGEGSRLTVL.

The V and J genes are TRBV5-6 and TRBJ2-3; 7 nucleotides align to TRBD2. Trimming cost V 4 bases and J 1 base; bases outside gene matches: 3. Per germline, CDR1 SGHDT and CDR2 YYEEEE. The CDR3 covers 14 residues. CDR3 bases: TGTGCCAGCAGCGAAGGACTAGGCACAGATACGCAGTATTTT. This codes for CASSEGLGTDTQYF.

This clone was observed once. The rearrangement uses TRBV21-1 and TRBJ1-4; the table's D call, TRBD1, has no DNA check behind it. TRBV21-1 is given as a pseudogene. The CDR3 totals 16 residues. The CDR3 here is CASSKDTGQGFEKLFF. The CDR3 nucleotides are TGTGCCAGCAGCAAAGATACGGGACAGGGATTTGAAAAACTGTTTTTT.

This clone was detected only once. This chain connects TRBV7-9 to TRBJ1-3, with 7 nucleotides matching TRBD1. Germline V gene lookup returns CDR1 SEHNR and CDR2 FQNEAQ (reference sequence). The ends lost 3 bases at V and 4 bases at J; junction bases unmatched: 15. CDR3 length: 18 residues. CDR3 in DNA: TGTGCCAGCAGCTTTTTTGAGGGACAGTTCGGGCCAGGAAACACCATATATTTT. It yields the protein CASSFFEGQFGPGNTIYF.

This clone was detected only a few times. CDR3 sequence (DNA): TGCGCCAGCAGCTCCGGACAGCCAAACACTGAAGCTTTCTTT. Encoded protein: CASSSGQPNTEAFF. This chain connects TRBV5-1 to TRBJ1-1; D may be TRBD1 (6 bases). The length of the CDR3 is 14 residues. CDR1 and CDR2 (germline): SGHRS, YFSETQ. Trimming shortened V by 3 bases and J by 2 bases, and 11 bases separated the two germline ends.

The V call is TRBV5-6, the J call TRBJ2-3; 7 bases are a match to TRBD1. The CDR3 length is 15 residues. Per the germline V gene, CDR1 is SGHDT and CDR2 is YYEEEE. V lost 4 bases, J lost 6 bases, and 11 bases stayed unmatched. DNA of the CDR3: TGTGCCAGCAGCCCACCGACAGGGCGGAGGGATACGCAGTATTTT. This sequence encodes CASSPPTGRRDTQYF. Drawing the rest from reference TRBV5-6 and TRBJ2-3, the complete variable domain is DAGVTQSPTHLIKTRGQQVTLRCSPKSGHDTVSWYQQALGQGPQFIFQYYEEEERQRGNFPDRFSGHQFPNYSSELNVNALLLGDSALYLCASSPPTGRRDTQYFGPGTRLTVL.

J is TRBJ2-1 and V is TRBV11-2; the D is unclear. This CDR3 is built from 13 residues. Germline CDR1 SGHAT, CDR2 FQNNGV. V was cut by 4 bases and J by 8 bases, with 12 bases left in between. The CDR3 DNA is TGTGCCAGCAGCTCCGACCTTCGGTATGAGCAGTTCTTC. This translates into CASSSDLRYEQFF. The variable domain in full, with the rest retrieved from reference TRBV11-2 and TRBJ2-1, is EAGVAQSPRYKIIEKRQSVAFWCNPISGHATLYWYQQILGQGPKLLIQFQNNGVVDDSQLPKDRFSAERLKGVDSTLKIQPAKLEDSAVYLCASSSDLRYEQFFGPGTRLTVL.

The gene calls are TRBV6-6 and TRBJ2-2, with D tentatively TRBD1 (6 bases). There are 14 residues in the CDR3. Trimming removed 6 bases at V and 2 bases at J, with 10 bases between. Germline assignment: CDR1 MNHNY and CDR2 SVGAGI (reference sequence). The chain's CDR3 is CASSRQANTGELFF. The CDR3 DNA sequence: TGTGCCAGCAGCCGACAGGCCAACACCGGGGAGCTGTTTTTT.

The V call is TRBV30, the J call TRBJ1-2; D call uncertain. The CDR3 covers 13 residues. V dropped 0 bases and J dropped 8 bases, with 13 bases sitting between them. Looked up from germline, CDR1 is GTSNPN and CDR2 is SVGIG (reference sequence). Here the CDR3 DNA reads TGTGCCTGGAGTGTAGGTACGCGGTCCGGCTACACCTTC. Its translation is CAWSVGTRSGYTF.

The rearrangement links TRBV4-1 to TRBJ2-5, with 8 bases matching TRBD1. Gene TRBJ2-7 matches the end of the DNA better, so the J call may be wrong. The CDR3 is 17 amino acids. The germline V gene has CDR1 MGHRA and CDR2 YSYEKL. The CDR3 is CASSQVSGTGYAYEQYF. The CDR3 DNA reads TGCGCCAGCAGCCAAGTCTCCGGGACAGGCTACGCCTACGAGCAGTACTTC.

The gene calls are TRBV10-3 and TRBJ2-1; D might be TRBD2 (6 bases). Germline V lookup: CDR1 ENHRY, CDR2 SYGVKD. Trimming removed 0 bases from V and 1 base from J, with 7 bases in between. The CDR3 totals 15 residues. The CDR3 is CAISESEGSYNEQFF. The CDR3 DNA sequence: TGTGCCATCAGTGAGTCGGAGGGTTCCTACAATGAGCAGTTCTTC.

The chain has TRBV7-9 and TRBJ1-2; D unclear. Trimming cost V 3 bases and J 0 bases, with 17 bases left between them. CDR3 size: 17 residues. Germline V CDR1 and CDR2: SEHNR, FQNEAQ (reference sequence). CDR3 in amino acids: CASSFIPAGGANYGYTF. CDR3 DNA: TGTGCCAGCAGCTTTATCCCGGCCGGCGGAGCTAACTATGGCTACACCTTC.

This clone appeared once. The chain recombines TRBV2 with TRBJ2-4, with a possible D match to TRBD2 (6 bases). V lost 0 bases to trimming and J lost 6 bases, with 12 bases between them. This CDR3 spans 15 amino acids. Germline loops: CDR1 SNHLY, CDR2 FYNNEI. Here the CDR3 reads CASSEARAGLNIQYF. CDR3 nucleotides: TGTGCCAGCAGTGAAGCGCGGGCGGGATTAAACATTCAGTACTTC.

The V gene is TRBV18, the J gene TRBJ2-2; unclear D gene. The CDR3 has 13 residues. The germline V gene has CDR1 KGHSH and CDR2 LQKENI. Trimming removed 2 bases from V and 7 bases from J, with 8 bases in between. The CDR3 is CASSPGSGGELFF. CDR3 in DNA: TGTGCCAGCTCACCAGGATCGGGCGGGGAGCTGTTTTTT.

The chain uses TRBV6-6 and TRBJ2-2; possibly TRBD2 for D (6 bases). CDR1 MNHNY and CDR2 SVGAGI come from the germline V gene (reference sequence). Trimming left V 7 bases short and J 4 bases short, with 13 bases between. The CDR3 extends over 14 amino acids. This CDR3 reads CASTMGGGTGELFF. The DNA of the CDR3 is TGTGCCAGCACCATGGGGGGAGGCACCGGGGAGCTGTTTTTT.

In DNA form, the CDR3 reads TGTGCCAGCAGCTCCTCCGGCCTGAACACTGAAGCTTTCTTT. As protein: CASSSSGLNTEAFF. This rearrangement joins TRBV7-3 to TRBJ1-1; D unclear. V lost 4 bases and J 0 bases, leaving 9 bases between the germline ends. The CDR3 consists of 14 residues. Per germline, CDR1 SGHTA and CDR2 FQGTGA.

The gene calls are TRBV2 and TRBJ1-1; D is undetermined. The germline gives CDR1 SNHLY, CDR2 FYNNEI. Trimming cost V 6 bases and J 0 bases, with 14 bases left between them. The CDR3 runs to 15 residues. The CDR3 DNA reads as TGTGCCAGCAGGCCCCTCGGGTTATTGAACACTGAAGCTTTCTTT. This sequence encodes CASRPLGLLNTEAFF.

The chain joins TRBV9 to TRBJ1-4; no clear D gene. Germline CDR1 SGDLS, CDR2 YYNGEE. V lost 2 bases, J lost 0 bases, and 5 bases lay in between. The CDR3 contains 14 residues. CDR3 loop: CASSVDSTNEKLFF. CDR3 sequence (DNA): TGTGCCAGCAGCGTGGATTCAACTAATGAAAAACTGTTTTTT.

The chain uses TRBV30 and TRBJ2-7, with D perhaps assigned TRBD1 or TRBD2 (5 bases each). Trimming took off 8 bases at V and 2 bases at J, with 10 bases between the two ends. This CDR3 contains 11 residues. The germline V gene has CDR1 GTSNPN and CDR2 SVGIG (reference sequence). The CDR3 DNA reads TGTGCCGGGGGTGGGACCTACGAGCAGTACTTC. It translates to CAGGGTYEQYF.

Comments on this clone: One end of the junction fails to match germline, which may point to a read error. V is TRBV2 and J is TRBJ2-3; D is unresolved. Germline V gene data show CDR1 as SNHLY and CDR2 as FYNNEI. This CDR3 comprises 14 residues. CDR3 DNA sequence: TGTGCCGGCAGCTCCCCTGGCGGCACAGATACGCAGTATTTT. This codes for CAGSSPGGTDTQYF.

The chain's CDR3 is CASSLADSQETQYF. The CDR3 DNA is TGCGCCAGCAGCTTGGCAGACAGCCAAGAGACCCAGTACTTC. The V and J genes are TRBV5-1 and TRBJ2-5, with a tentative D call TRBD1 (5 bases). V was pared by 0 bases and J by 1 base, with 7 bases between. CDR1 is SGHRS, CDR2 YFSETQ, per germline. The CDR3 has 14 amino acids.

This chain connects TRBV6-1 to TRBJ1-1; D not resolved. The CDR3 totals 11 residues. Between the trimmed V and J ends, which lost 3 bases and 5 bases, there was a span of 4 bases. Germline CDR1 is MNHNS and CDR2 is SASEGT. The CDR3 region is CASSEWTEAFF. Written as DNA, the CDR3 is TGTGCCAGCAGTGAGTGGACTGAAGCTTTCTTT.

A single count supports this clone. The chain links TRBV5-1 to TRBJ1-2; possible D gene TRBD1, 6 bases. This CDR3 has 13 amino acids. The V and J ends lost 2 bases and 6 bases respectively, with 11 bases between them. Germline CDR1 reads SGHRS; CDR2 reads YFSETQ. Here the CDR3 reads CASSLFQGNGYTF. CDR3 in DNA: TGCGCCAGCAGCTTATTCCAGGGGAATGGCTACACCTTC.

This chain links TRBV6-1 with TRBJ1-5; no firm D call. CDR1 is MNHNS and CDR2 is SASEGT in the germline V gene. V lost 7 bases to trimming and J lost 1 base, with 14 bases between them. The CDR3 is made up of 15 amino acids. The DNA of the CDR3 is TGTGCCAGCACCCCTGATAGGACGAGCAATCAGCCCCAGCATTTT. Encoded protein: CASTPDRTSNQPQHF.

This chain links TRBV27 with TRBJ2-2; D is unclear. V lost 5 bases and J 7 bases, leaving 8 bases between the germline ends. Germline CDR1 reads MNHEY; CDR2 reads SMNVEV (reference sequence). The CDR3 has 12 residues. The CDR3 nucleotides are TGTGCCAGCAGTCACAATGACGGGGAGCTGTTTTTT. Its translation is CASSHNDGELFF.

This chain uses TRBV4-2 with TRBJ2-1, with D perhaps TRBD2 (5 bases). V dropped 0 bases and J dropped 10 bases, with 16 bases sitting between them. Germline V lookup: CDR1 LGHNA, CDR2 YNFKEQ. The CDR3 has 15 amino acids. The CDR3 sequence: CASSQDARRAREQFF. CDR3 in DNA: TGTGCCAGCAGCCAAGATGCCCGGCGGGCCAGGGAGCAGTTCTTC.